The clone carrying this TCR beta chain was detected only a few times. Preparation of the TCRbeta library was carried out with unique molecular identifiers. Each CDR3 protein gets one entry after TCRdb re-called the PCR reads with MiXCR. The data show some 300,000 distinct CDR3 sequences, with around a tenth seen just once and approximately 2.3% held by the top ten. The data were obtained in a study of T-cell reconstitution after alpha-beta-depleted transplantation in children. The germline gives CDR1 SGHVS, CDR2 FNYEAQ. The CDR3 runs to 14 residues. V dropped 5 bases and J dropped 3; count of bases not matched to a gene: 5.

The V and J genes are TRBV7-6 and TRBJ2-7; TRBD1 matches at 9 bases. This TCR was sampled from a human donor who donated a stem cell graft to a child with acute lymphoblastic leukemia. The input for sequencing was PBMCs from the stem cell graft donor, taken from the stem cell graft. CDR3 DNA: TGTGCCAGCAGCCCCGCGACAGGGGGCTACGAGCAGTACTTC. Translating gives CASSPATGGYEQYF.